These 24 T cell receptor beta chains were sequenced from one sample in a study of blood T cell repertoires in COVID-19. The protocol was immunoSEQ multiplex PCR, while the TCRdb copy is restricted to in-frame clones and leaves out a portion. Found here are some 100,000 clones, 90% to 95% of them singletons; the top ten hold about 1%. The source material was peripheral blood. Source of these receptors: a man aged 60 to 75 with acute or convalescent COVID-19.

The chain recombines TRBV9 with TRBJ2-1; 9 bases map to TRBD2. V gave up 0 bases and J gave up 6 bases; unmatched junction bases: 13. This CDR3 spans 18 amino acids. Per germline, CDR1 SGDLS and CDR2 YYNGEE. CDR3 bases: TGTGCCAGCAGCGTAGATGCGGCTAGCGGGAAATGGTCCAATGAGCAGTTCTTC. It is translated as CASSVDAASGKWSNEQFF.

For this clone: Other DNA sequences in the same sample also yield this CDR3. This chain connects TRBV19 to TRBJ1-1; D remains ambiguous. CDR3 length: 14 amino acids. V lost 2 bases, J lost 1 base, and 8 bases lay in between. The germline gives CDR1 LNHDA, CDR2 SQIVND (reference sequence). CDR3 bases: TGTGCCAGTAGTATACGAGGGCGGAACACTGAAGCTTTCTTT. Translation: CASSIRGRNTEAFF.

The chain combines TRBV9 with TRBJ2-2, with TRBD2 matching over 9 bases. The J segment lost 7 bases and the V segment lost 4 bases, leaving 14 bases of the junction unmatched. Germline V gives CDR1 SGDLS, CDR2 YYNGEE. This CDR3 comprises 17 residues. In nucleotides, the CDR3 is TGTGCCAGCAGCCCAAGAATGGGGACTAGCTTTGGCGGGGAGCTGTTTTTT. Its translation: CASSPRMGTSFGGELFF.

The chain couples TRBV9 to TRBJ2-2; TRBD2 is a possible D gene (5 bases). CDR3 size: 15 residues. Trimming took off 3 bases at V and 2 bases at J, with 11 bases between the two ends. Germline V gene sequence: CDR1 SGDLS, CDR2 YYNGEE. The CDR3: CASSALEGNTGELFF. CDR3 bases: TGTGCCAGCAGCGCGCTAGAGGGTAACACCGGGGAGCTGTTTTTT.

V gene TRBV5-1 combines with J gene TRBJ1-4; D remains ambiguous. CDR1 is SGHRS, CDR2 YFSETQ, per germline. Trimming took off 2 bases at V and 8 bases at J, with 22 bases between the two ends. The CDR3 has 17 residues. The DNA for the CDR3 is TGCGCCAGCAGCTTTTTTGGCAATTCTGGACTCCGGGAAAAACTGTTTTTT. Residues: CASSFFGNSGLREKLFF.

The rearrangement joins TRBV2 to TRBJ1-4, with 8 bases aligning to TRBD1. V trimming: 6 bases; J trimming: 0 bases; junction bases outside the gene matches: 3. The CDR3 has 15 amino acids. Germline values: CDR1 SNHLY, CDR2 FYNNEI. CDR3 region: CASRGGQATNEKLFF. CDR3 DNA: TGTGCCAGCAGGGGGGGACAGGCAACTAATGAAAAACTGTTTTTT. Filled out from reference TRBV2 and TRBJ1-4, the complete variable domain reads EPEVTQTPSHQVTQMGQEVILRCVPISNHLYFYWYRQILGQKVEFLVSFYNNEISEKSEIFDDQFSVERPDGSNFTLKIRSTKLEDSAMYFCASRGGQATNEKLFFGSGTQLSVL.

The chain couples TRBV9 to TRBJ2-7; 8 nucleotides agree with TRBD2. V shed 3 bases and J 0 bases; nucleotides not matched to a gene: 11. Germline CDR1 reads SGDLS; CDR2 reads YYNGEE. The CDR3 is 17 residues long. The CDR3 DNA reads TGTGCCAGCAGCGCCTACCCCGGGACTAGGAGCTCCTACGAGCAGTACTTC. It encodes CASSAYPGTRSSYEQYF.

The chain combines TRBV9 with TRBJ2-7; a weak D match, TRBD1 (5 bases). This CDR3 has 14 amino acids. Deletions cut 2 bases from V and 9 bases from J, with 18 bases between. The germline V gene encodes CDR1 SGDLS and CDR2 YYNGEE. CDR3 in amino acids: CASSVGLGQGGQYF. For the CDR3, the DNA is TGTGCCAGCAGCGTCGGCCTGGGGCAGGGCGGGCAGTACTTC. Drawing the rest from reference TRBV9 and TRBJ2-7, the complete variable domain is DSGVTQTPKHLITATGQRVTLRCSPRSGDLSVYWYQQSLDQGLQFLIQYYNGEERAKGNILERFSAQQFPDLHSELNLSSLELGDSALYFCASSVGLGQGGQYFGPGTRLTVT.

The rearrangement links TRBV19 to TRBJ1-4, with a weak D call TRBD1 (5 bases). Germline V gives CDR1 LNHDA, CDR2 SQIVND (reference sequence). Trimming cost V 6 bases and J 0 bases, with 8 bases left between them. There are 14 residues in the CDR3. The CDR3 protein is CASSDRTTNEKLFF. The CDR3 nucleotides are TGTGCCAGTAGCGACAGAACAACTAATGAAAAACTGTTTTTT.

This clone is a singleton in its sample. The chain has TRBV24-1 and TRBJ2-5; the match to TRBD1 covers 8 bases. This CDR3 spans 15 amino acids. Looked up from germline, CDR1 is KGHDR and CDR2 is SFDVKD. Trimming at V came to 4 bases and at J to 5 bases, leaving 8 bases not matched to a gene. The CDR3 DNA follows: TGTGCCACCAGTGACAACAGGGGGAGCGGGGAGACCCAGTACTTC. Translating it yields CATSDNRGSGETQYF.

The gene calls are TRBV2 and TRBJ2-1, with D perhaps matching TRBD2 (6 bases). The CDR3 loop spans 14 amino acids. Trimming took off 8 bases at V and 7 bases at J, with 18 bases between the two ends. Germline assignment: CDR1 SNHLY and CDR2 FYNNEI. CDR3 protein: CASRGTGSGNEQFF. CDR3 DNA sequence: TGTGCCAGCCGGGGGACGGGGAGTGGTAATGAGCAGTTCTTC.

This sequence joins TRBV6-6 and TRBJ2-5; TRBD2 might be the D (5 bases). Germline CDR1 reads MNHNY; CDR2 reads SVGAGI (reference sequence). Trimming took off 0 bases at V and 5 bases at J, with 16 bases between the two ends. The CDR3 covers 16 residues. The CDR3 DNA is TGTGCCAGCAGTTACTCGAGGGTAACGTTGGTGGAGACCCAGTACTTC. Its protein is CASSYSRVTLVETQYF.

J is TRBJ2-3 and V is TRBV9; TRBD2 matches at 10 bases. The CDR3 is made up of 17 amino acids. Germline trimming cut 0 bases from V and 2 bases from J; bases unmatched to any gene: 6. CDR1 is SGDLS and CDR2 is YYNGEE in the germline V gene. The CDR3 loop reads CASSVGVAGGLTDTQYF. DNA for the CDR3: TGTGCCAGCAGCGTAGGAGTAGCGGGAGGCCTCACAGATACGCAGTATTTT.

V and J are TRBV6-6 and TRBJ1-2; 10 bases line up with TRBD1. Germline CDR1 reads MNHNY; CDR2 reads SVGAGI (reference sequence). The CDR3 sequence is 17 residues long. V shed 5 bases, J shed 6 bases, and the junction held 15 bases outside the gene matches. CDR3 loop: CASSPRAGTGEGHGYTF. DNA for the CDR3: TGTGCCAGCAGTCCCCGCGCCGGGACAGGGGAAGGTCATGGCTACACCTTC.

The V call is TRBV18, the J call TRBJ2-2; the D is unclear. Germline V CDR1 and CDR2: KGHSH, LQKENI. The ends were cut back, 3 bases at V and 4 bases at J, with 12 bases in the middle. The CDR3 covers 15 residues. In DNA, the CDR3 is TGTGCCAGCTCACCGGCGTCTGTAGCCACCGGGGAGCTGTTTTTT. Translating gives CASSPASVATGELFF. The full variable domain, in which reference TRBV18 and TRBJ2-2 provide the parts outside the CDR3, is NAGVMQNPRHLVRRRGQEARLRCSPMKGHSHVYWYRQLPEEGLKFMVYLQKENIIDESGMPKERFSAEFPKEGPSILRIQQVVRGDSAAYFCASSPASVATGELFFGEGSRLTVL.

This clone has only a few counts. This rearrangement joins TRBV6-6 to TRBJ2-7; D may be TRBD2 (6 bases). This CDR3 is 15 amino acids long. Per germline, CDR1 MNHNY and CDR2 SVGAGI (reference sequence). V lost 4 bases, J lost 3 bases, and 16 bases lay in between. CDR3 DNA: TGTGCCAGCAGTTTCCCAGGAGGGGCGGACTACGAGCAGTACTTC. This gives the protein CASSFPGGADYEQYF.

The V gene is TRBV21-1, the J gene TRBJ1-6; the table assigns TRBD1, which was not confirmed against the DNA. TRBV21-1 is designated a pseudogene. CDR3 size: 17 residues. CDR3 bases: TGTGCCAGCAGCAGCGAACAGGGGTTGTCTAAAAATTCACCCCTCCACTTT. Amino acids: CASSSEQGLSKNSPLHF.

The CDR3 region has the DNA TGTGCCTGGAGCTCAGGGAAGGGCCACTCTGGCTACACCTTC. Protein product: CAWSSGKGHSGYTF. The V gene is TRBV30, the J gene TRBJ1-2; possible D gene TRBD1, 5 bases. Trimming left V 3 bases short and J 7 bases short, with 18 bases between. This CDR3 has 14 residues. Germline CDR1 GTSNPN, CDR2 SVGIG (reference sequence).

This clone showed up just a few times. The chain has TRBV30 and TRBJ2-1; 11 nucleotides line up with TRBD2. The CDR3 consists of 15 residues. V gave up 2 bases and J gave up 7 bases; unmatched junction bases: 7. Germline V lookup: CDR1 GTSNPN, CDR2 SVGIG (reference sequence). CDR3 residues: CAWSRLLAGANEQFF. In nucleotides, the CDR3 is TGTGCCTGGAGTCGGTTACTAGCGGGAGCAAATGAGCAGTTCTTC.

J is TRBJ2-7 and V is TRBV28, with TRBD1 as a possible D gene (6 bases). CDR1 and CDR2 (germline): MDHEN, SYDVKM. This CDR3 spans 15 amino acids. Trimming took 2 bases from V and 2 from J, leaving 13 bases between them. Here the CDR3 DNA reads TGTGCCAGCAGTTTACCCAGGGGTCTTACCTACGAGCAGTACTTC. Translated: CASSLPRGLTYEQYF.

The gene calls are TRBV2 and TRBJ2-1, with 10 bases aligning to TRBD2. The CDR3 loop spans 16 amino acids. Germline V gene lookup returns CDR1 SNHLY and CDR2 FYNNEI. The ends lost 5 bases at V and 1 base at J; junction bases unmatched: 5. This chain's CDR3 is CASSPPGLASYNEQFF. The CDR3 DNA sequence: TGTGCCAGCAGTCCGCCGGGACTAGCGTCCTACAATGAGCAGTTCTTC.

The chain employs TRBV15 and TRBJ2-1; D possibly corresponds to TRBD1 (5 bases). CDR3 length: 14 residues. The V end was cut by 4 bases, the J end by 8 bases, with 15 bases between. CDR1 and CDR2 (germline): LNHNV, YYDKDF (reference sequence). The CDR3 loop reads CATSNDWGRDEQFF. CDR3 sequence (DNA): TGTGCCACCAGCAACGACTGGGGCCGGGATGAGCAGTTCTTC.

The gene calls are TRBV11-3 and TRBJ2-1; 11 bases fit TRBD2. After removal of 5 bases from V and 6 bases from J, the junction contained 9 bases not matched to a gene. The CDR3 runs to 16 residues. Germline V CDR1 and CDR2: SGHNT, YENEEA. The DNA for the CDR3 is TGTGCCAGCAGCCCAAACCTAGCGGGAGGTTTCAATGAGCAGTTCTTC. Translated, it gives CASSPNLAGGFNEQFF.

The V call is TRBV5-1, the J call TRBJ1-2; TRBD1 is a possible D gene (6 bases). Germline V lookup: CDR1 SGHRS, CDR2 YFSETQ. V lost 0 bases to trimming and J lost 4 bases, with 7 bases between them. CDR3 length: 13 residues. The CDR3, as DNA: TGCGCCAGCAGCTTGGAGACAGGCTATGGCTACACCTTC. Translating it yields CASSLETGYGYTF. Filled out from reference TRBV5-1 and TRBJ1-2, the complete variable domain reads KAGVTQTPRYLIKTRGQQVTLSCSPISGHRSVSWYQQTPGQGLQFLFEYFSETQRNKGNFPGRFSGRQFSNSRSEMNVSTLELGDSALYLCASSLETGYGYTFGSGTRLTVV.